Detailed here is one T cell receptor beta chain. In the source study's methods: Estimation of nucleated cell counts was performed using reference gene primer amplification. Clones were read by immunoSEQ multiplex PCR, and TCRdb kept only the in-frame ones, dropping some. D and trimming were read from the DNA, whereas the V and J calls and clone size are those reported in that table. The repertoire holds 35,000 to 45,000 clones, with around 79% as singletons. This specimen belongs to a study of blood T cell repertoires in COVID-19. Study at large: The United States, Italy and Spain provided the acute and convalescent COVID-19 samples. PBMCs, B-cell-depleted T cells, or T cells were the source of the cDNA or gDNA that made up the material.

The CDR3 runs to 15 residues. With V trimmed by 7 bases and J by 3 bases, 12 bases remained unmatched. Germline V gives CDR1 SGHTA, CDR2 FQGNSA. The chain employs TRBV7-2 and TRBJ2-7, with 7 bases matching TRBD2. The TCR was taken from an elderly woman with acute or convalescent COVID-19. Source material: peripheral blood. DNA of the CDR3: TGTGCCAGCACCTGGGCAAGCGGGACCTTCTACGAGCAGTACTTC. Its protein is CASTWASGTFYEQYF. Together with reference TRBV7-2 and TRBJ2-7, the CDR3 gives the full variable domain: GAGVSQSPSNKVTEKGKDVELRCDPISGHTALYWYRQSLGQGLEFLIYFQGNSAPDKSGLPSDRFSAERTGGSVSTLTIQRTQQEDSAVYLCASTWASGTFYEQYFGPGTRLTVT.